This record looks at one TCR beta chain sequence and its context. The sample holds many counts of this clonotype. Its recognized antigen is unknown. No much larger clone is present one base from it, and per-base qualities are unavailable. Between the V and J ends, shortened by 2 bases and 3 bases respectively, the junction contains 14 bases. The CDR3 runs 15 residues from the cysteine to the phenylalanine. This entry keeps only the CDR3 DNA: 45 bases, framed from base 1. CDR1 and CDR2 are drawn from the germline V gene: MNHEY, SVGEGT. This record belongs to a study of T cells in Graves' hyperthyroidism and ophthalmopathy (dated by TCRdb to the late 2010s). Study-wide context: Peripheral blood samples were taken at the time of initial diagnosis, prior to any treatment. To identify TCR V-J signatures that set the groups apart, the researchers used a discovery cohort of 95 to 100 patients, made up of roughly 45 with Graves' ophthalmopathy and about 60 with stable Graves' hyperthyroidism. Prospective prediction of ophthalmopathy was tested in an independent validation cohort consisting of 18 to 20 hyperthyroidism patients and around 17 patients who later progressed to ophthalmopathy. The approximately 97 discovery patients were randomly divided into training and test sets at a 7:3 ratio. Thyroid tissue and blood T-cell repertoires from about six Graves' hyperthyroidism patients were also compared in the study. After blood sampling, hyperthyroidism patients were treated with methimazole at a starting dose of 30 mg daily, and ophthalmopathy patients were treated with high-dose intravenous methylprednisolone. The paper describes TCR Vbeta CDR3 sequencing of 135 peripheral blood samples, made up of 43 ophthalmopathy patients, over 70 hyperthyroidism patients and 17 progressor patients. Study-wide findings and limitations: No statistical method was used to fix the sample size in advance, and group allocation was not hidden from the investigators. A 13 V-J signature model separated ophthalmopathy from stable hyperthyroidism, with about 90% sensitivity and just under 84% specificity in cross-validation and 80%/75% in testing. Most expanded thyroid clonotypes (frequency above 0.001) were also detected in blood, suggesting blood repertoires may reflect thyroid immune responses. During validation, the model predicted progression to ophthalmopathy a median of approximately 6.5 months ahead of onset, with just under 71% sensitivity and 72.22% specificity.

A patient counted as having stable Graves' hyperthyroidism if no progression to ophthalmopathy occurred over 18 months of follow-up. Hyperthyroidism patients were newly diagnosed, had a disease duration of under 2 months, and were aged 18 to 65 years. Patients with uncontrolled infections, other autoimmune diseases, pregnancy or lactation were excluded. Diagnoses relied on clinical symptoms, serum thyroxine and TRAb, thyroid ultrasound and orbital computed tomography. PBMCs were isolated from approximately 10 ml of fresh peripheral blood by Ficoll-Paque density gradient centrifugation. Total RNA was extracted with Trizol reagent, and quality was checked on an Agilent 2100 Bioanalyzer. The TCR beta CDR3 regions were amplified from RNA transcripts. A first-round RT-PCR of the TCR CDR3 used the HTBI primer set with the Qiagen OneStep RT-PCR kit. Libraries were constructed in a second round of multiplex PCR, after which size selection and purification were carried out. The libraries were sequenced on an Illumina HiSeq2000 using paired-end 100 bp reads. The authors' pipeline ran thus. SOAPnuke was used to process the raw data, with reads discarded if the reads contained adapters or uncalled bases, had a mean Phred below 15, or lacked an exact constant-primer or identifier match. High-quality paired reads were merged using COPE v1.2.5, and each unique nucleotide sequence was defined as a clonotype. MiTCR v1.1 was used to align clonotypes to the IMGT TRBV, TRBD and TRBJ reference segments. The analysis included only V-J combinations with a frequency above 0.0001, which together covered 99% to 99.2% of the repertoires. A TCS score was defined as the ratio of F50 (clonal expansion) to E x V (chaos), with BLOSUM62-based TCRdist applied between CDR3 peptides within each V-J. Welch's t-statistics and random forest reduced around 510 V-J features to under 15, which were used in a naive Bayes classifier (R e1071). The public reads were reprocessed in TCRdb via fastp at Q25 and MiXCR, keeping in-frame beta chains. Rows are unified per CDR3 protein, each entry keeping the most common DNA and genes. Clone size and V and J calls follow TCRdb, not the original study. A total of roughly 660,000 distinct CDR3 sequences appear in this sample, 17% of them only once. The ten top clones hold 15% to 17% of the sample.

Recombination linked TRBV6-2 or TRBV6-3 to TRBJ2-7, with the D segment identity uncertain. Sequenced input: blood. The sequence was obtained from a man between 50 and 59 years old with Graves' hyperthyroidism. The CDR3 reads as follows: CASSYPNSGLYEQYF. The sequenced DNA is TGTGCCAGCAGTTACCCAAACTCGGGCCTCTACGAGCAGTACTTC.